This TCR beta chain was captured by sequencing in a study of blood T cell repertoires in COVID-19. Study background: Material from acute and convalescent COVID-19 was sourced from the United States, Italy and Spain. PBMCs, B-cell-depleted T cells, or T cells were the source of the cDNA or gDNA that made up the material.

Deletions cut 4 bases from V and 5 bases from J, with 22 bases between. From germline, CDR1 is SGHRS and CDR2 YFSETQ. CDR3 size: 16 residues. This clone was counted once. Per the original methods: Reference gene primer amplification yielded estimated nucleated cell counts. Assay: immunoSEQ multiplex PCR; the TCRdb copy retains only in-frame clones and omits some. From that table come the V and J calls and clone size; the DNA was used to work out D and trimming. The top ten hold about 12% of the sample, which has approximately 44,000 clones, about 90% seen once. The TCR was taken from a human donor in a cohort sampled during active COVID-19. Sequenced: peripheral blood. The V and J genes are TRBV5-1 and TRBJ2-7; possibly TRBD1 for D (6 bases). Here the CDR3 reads CASSPAIGQNLNEQYF. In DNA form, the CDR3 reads TGCGCCAGCAGCCCGGCGATCGGACAGAACCTAAACGAGCAGTACTTC.